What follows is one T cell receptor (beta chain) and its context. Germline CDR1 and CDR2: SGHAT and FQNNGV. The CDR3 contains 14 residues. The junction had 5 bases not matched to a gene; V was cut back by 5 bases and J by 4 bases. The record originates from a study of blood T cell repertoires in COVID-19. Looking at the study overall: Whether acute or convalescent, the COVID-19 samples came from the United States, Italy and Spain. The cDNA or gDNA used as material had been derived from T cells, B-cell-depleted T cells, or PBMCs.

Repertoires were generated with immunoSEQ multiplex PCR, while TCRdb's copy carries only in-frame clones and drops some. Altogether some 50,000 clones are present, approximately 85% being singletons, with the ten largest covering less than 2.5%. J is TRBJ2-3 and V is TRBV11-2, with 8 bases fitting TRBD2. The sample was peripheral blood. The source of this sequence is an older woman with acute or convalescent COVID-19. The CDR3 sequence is CASSLREGSDTQYF. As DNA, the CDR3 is TGTGCCAGCAGCCTACGGGAGGGATCAGATACGCAGTATTTT.